One and the same sample provided the 23 T cell receptor beta chains below, sequenced in a study of cytomegalovirus exposure and HLA in healthy donors. It was with 60 Vbeta and 13 Jbeta primers that the PCR ran. Data came from immunoSEQ multiplex PCR; TCRdb stores just in-frame clones and leaves some out. This sample yields around 100,000 clones, of which 79% are seen a single time; around 3% belongs to the top ten. The sequencing input was PBMCs. Source of these receptors: a woman younger than 35 in good health and CMV-seropositive.

The genes are TRBV11-1 and TRBJ1-1; D gene unclear. Germline-derived CDR1 and CDR2 are SGHAT and FQDESV (reference sequence). The CDR3 is 14 amino acids. Trimming pared 1 base from V and 4 bases from J, leaving 10 bases between. The CDR3 DNA sequence: TGTGCCAGCAGCTTAGAAAGGGAGAGCACTGAAGCTTTCTTT. It yields the protein CASSLERESTEAFF.

The V and J genes are TRBV2 and TRBJ1-4, with 9 positions matching TRBD1. Trimming removed 6 bases from V and 8 bases from J; junction bases left unmatched: 7. This CDR3 has 14 residues. CDR1 is SNHLY and CDR2 is FYNNEI in the germline V gene. CDR3 sequence reads: CASSSQGAGEKLFF. DNA for the CDR3: TGTGCCAGCAGCTCACAGGGGGCGGGGGAAAAACTGTTTTTT. Full variable domain (outside the CDR3, taken from reference TRBV2 and TRBJ1-4): EPEVTQTPSHQVTQMGQEVILRCVPISNHLYFYWYRQILGQKVEFLVSFYNNEISEKSEIFDDQFSVERPDGSNFTLKIRSTKLEDSAMYFCASSSQGAGEKLFFGSGTQLSVL.

A few counts support this clone. The chain has TRBV28 and TRBJ1-2; D is unresolved. The CDR3 is 15 amino acids. Trimming took off 3 bases at V and 3 bases at J, with 14 bases between the two ends. Germline V gene sequence: CDR1 MDHEN, CDR2 SYDVKM. This chain's CDR3 is CASSFPERRDYGYTF. The CDR3 DNA sequence: TGTGCCAGCAGTTTCCCCGAGCGCCGGGACTATGGCTACACCTTC.

The V call is TRBV4-1, the J call TRBJ2-2, with 9 bases identical to TRBD1. V dropped 8 bases and J dropped 7; count of bases not matched to a gene: 17. The CDR3 sequence is 17 residues long. The germline gives CDR1 MGHRA, CDR2 YSYEKL. This CDR3 is CASRGVQGAWSDGELFF. Here the CDR3 DNA reads TGCGCCAGCCGAGGTGTACAGGGGGCGTGGTCAGACGGGGAGCTGTTTTTT.

V and J are TRBV6-1 and TRBJ2-7, with 7 bases matching TRBD1. The CDR3 consists of 13 residues. Germline CDR1 reads MNHNS; CDR2 reads SASEGT. Losses at the gene ends were 2 bases for V and 6 bases for J; bases not matched to a gene: 4. As DNA, the CDR3 is TGTGCCAGCAGTGAAACAGGGGTGAGCGAGCAGTACTTC. Translated, it gives CASSETGVSEQYF.

The chain carries TRBV30 and TRBJ2-3, with TRBD2 matching over 11 bases. The junction had 7 bases not matched to a gene; V was cut back by 5 bases and J by 6 bases. Germline assignment: CDR1 GTSNPN and CDR2 SVGIG (reference sequence). The CDR3 length is 14 residues. The CDR3 loop is CAWGLAGGLDTQYF. The DNA of the CDR3 is TGTGCCTGGGGCTTAGCGGGAGGGCTCGATACGCAGTATTTT.

CDR3 in DNA: TGTGCCAGCAGTGATGGACATAATACCTATGGCTACACCTTC. Translating gives CASSDGHNTYGYTF. The rearrangement joins TRBV25-1 to TRBJ1-2; possible D gene TRBD1, 5 bases. V gave up 3 bases and J gave up 4 bases, with 12 bases separating them. CDR3 length equals 14 residues. Germline V CDR1 and CDR2: MGHDK, SYGVNS.

The J gene is TRBJ1-5, the V gene TRBV2, with D maybe TRBD1 (5 bases). CDR3 length: 15 residues. The V and J ends lost 7 bases and 0 bases respectively, with 13 bases between them. Germline assignment: CDR1 SNHLY and CDR2 FYNNEI. The CDR3 nucleotides read TGTGCCAGCACTGACAACAGGCCTAGCAATCAGCCCCAGCATTTT. Translated: CASTDNRPSNQPQHF.

The rearrangement uses TRBV5-1 and TRBJ1-4, with 9 bases matching TRBD1. From germline, CDR1 is SGHRS and CDR2 YFSETQ. The J segment lost 3 bases and the V segment lost 3 bases, leaving 12 bases of the junction unmatched. This CDR3 has 18 residues. In DNA form, the CDR3 reads TGCGCCAGCAGCTCCGGGACAGGGTCCTATGCCGCTAATGAAAAACTGTTTTTT. Its protein is CASSSGTGSYAANEKLFF.

This clone has more than one count but fewer than ten. The chain uses TRBV5-1 and TRBJ2-2; D is perhaps TRBD1 (6 bases). This CDR3 comprises 16 residues. Germline CDR1 reads SGHRS; CDR2 reads YFSETQ. V was trimmed by 4 bases and J by 1 base, leaving 14 bases between them. The CDR3 DNA reads as TGCGCCAGCAGCGGCCACAGGGATGTGAACACCGGGGAGCTGTTTTTT. This translates into CASSGHRDVNTGELFF.

This sequence joins TRBV10-1 and TRBJ2-5, with 9 nucleotides matching TRBD1. CDR1 is WNHNN and CDR2 is SYGVQD in the germline V gene (reference sequence). The CDR3 sequence is 14 residues long. Trimming removed 3 bases from V and 5 bases from J; junction bases left unmatched: 4. The CDR3 loop is CASSENRGLETQYF. The CDR3 DNA reads as TGCGCCAGCAGTGAAAACAGGGGGCTGGAGACCCAGTACTTC.

This clone was seen just once. The chain combines TRBV2 with TRBJ1-2, with 11 bases identical to TRBD1. The J segment lost 4 bases and the V segment lost 4 bases, leaving 2 bases of the junction unmatched. CDR1 SNHLY and CDR2 FYNNEI come from the germline V gene. The CDR3 consists of 14 residues. CDR3 region: CASSVGTGGYGYTF. In DNA, the CDR3 is TGTGCCAGCAGTGTGGGGACAGGGGGCTATGGCTACACCTTC.

This sequence joins TRBV9 and TRBJ1-2, with a tentative D call TRBD1 (5 bases). Trimming shortened V by 0 bases and J by 2 bases, and 5 bases separated the two germline ends. Germline-derived CDR1 and CDR2 are SGDLS and YYNGEE. The CDR3 length is 13 residues. CDR3 sequence (DNA): TGTGCCAGCAGCGTAGACAGGAACTATGGCTACACCTTC. Translation gives CASSVDRNYGYTF.

The V and J genes are TRBV6-5 and TRBJ1-4; 7 bases are shared with TRBD1. V was pared by 6 bases and J by 0 bases, with 4 bases of the junction left unmatched. This CDR3 region has 15 residues. Per the germline V gene, CDR1 is MNHEY and CDR2 is SVGAGI. CDR3 sequence: CASRGTAATNEKLFF. In DNA form, the CDR3 reads TGTGCCAGCAGGGGGACAGCCGCAACTAATGAAAAACTGTTTTTT.

The sample holds one count of this clone. This chain links TRBV7-6 with TRBJ2-7, with 10 bases matching TRBD1. Trimming cost V 1 base and J 1 base; bases outside gene matches: 1. CDR1 SGHVS and CDR2 FNYEAQ come from the germline V gene. The CDR3 consists of 15 residues. The CDR3 DNA reads as TGTGCCAGCAGCTTAGGGGGACAGGGGTCCTACGAGCAGTACTTC. Translated, it gives CASSLGGQGSYEQYF.

This chain joins TRBV2 and TRBJ1-1, with D tentatively TRBD1 (6 bases). The CDR3 is made up of 14 amino acids. V lost 0 bases, J lost 4 bases, and 9 bases lay in between. Germline CDR1 reads SNHLY; CDR2 reads FYNNEI. The CDR3 loop is CASSEAEGGTEAFF. The CDR3 DNA sequence: TGTGCCAGCAGTGAAGCGGAAGGGGGCACTGAAGCTTTCTTT.

This clone was seen a single time. The chain links TRBV6-5 to TRBJ1-1, with TRBD1 matching over 7 bases. The CDR3 runs 15 residues. Trimming at V came to 8 bases and at J to 1 base, leaving 10 bases not matched to a gene. Germline-derived CDR1 and CDR2 are MNHEY and SVGAGI. As DNA, the CDR3 is TGTGCCAGCCGAGATTCAGGGGGTAGGAACACTGAAGCTTTCTTT. Amino acids: CASRDSGGRNTEAFF.

This chain connects TRBV7-3 to TRBJ1-5, with 8 bases matching TRBD1. In germline, CDR1 is SGHTA, CDR2 FQGTGA. The V and J ends lost 5 bases and 0 bases, in that order; junction bases with no gene match: 6. This CDR3 is 16 amino acids long. CDR3 sequence: CASSAGTGNSNQPQHF. For the CDR3, the DNA is TGTGCCAGCAGCGCTGGGACAGGCAATAGCAATCAGCCCCAGCATTTT.

This sequence joins TRBV28 and TRBJ1-1; 8 bases agree with TRBD1. V was clipped by 6 bases and J by 1 base; unmatched bases: 16. Germline lookup yields CDR1 MDHEN and CDR2 SYDVKM. This CDR3 spans 18 amino acids. The CDR3, as DNA: TGTGCCAGCAGGTCACCCAGGGTCGACAGGGGAGGGAACACTGAAGCTTTCTTT. Translation gives CASRSPRVDRGGNTEAFF.

This rearrangement joins TRBV4-1 to TRBJ2-7; 10 bases align to TRBD2. The CDR3 totals 15 residues. The V gene end was trimmed by 0 bases and the J gene end by 2 bases; junction bases not matched to a gene: 1. Germline CDR1 MGHRA, CDR2 YSYEKL. Written as DNA, the CDR3 is TGCGCCAGCAGCCAAGATGGGACTAGCGCCTACGAGCAGTACTTC. Its protein product is CASSQDGTSAYEQYF.

The chain uses TRBV5-1 and TRBJ2-7; 7 bases fit TRBD2. The V and J ends lost 2 bases and 2 bases, in that order; junction bases with no gene match: 4. CDR1 is SGHRS, CDR2 YFSETQ, per germline. This CDR3 is 14 amino acids long. The CDR3 nucleotides read TGCGCCAGCAGCTTTAAGCGGGGCCCCTACGAGCAGTACTTC. It codes for CASSFKRGPYEQYF.

The rearrangement links TRBV28 to TRBJ2-1, with 10 bases matching TRBD2. CDR1 and CDR2 (germline): MDHEN, SYDVKM. CDR3 length: 18 residues. V shed 5 bases and J 8 bases; nucleotides not matched to a gene: 18. The CDR3 spells CASSRPLSGLAVPHEQFF. CDR3 DNA sequence: TGTGCCAGCAGTCGGCCCCTCTCAGGACTAGCGGTACCACATGAGCAGTTCTTC.

The rearrangement uses TRBV29-1 and TRBJ2-1, with D possibly being TRBD2 (6 bases). The germline gives CDR1 SQVTM, CDR2 ANQGSEA. CDR3 length: 12 residues. V was cut by 6 bases and J by 8 bases, with 14 bases left in between. The CDR3 loop is CSVFGGIHEQFF. The CDR3 nucleotides are TGCAGCGTCTTTGGCGGGATACATGAGCAGTTCTTC.